This entry describes one T cell receptor (beta chain). These data belong to a study of shared clonotypes between healthy human individuals. The CDR3 is 13 residues long. The V end was cut by 4 bases, the J end by 5 bases, with 13 bases between. The germline CDR1 and CDR2 sequences are SGHDT and YYEEEE. In the naive CD8 group, cells lacked CD45RO and were positively selected for CCR7, so terminally differentiated effector memory CD45RA+ cells were left out. Source study methods: Owing to the provision of junction-only sequences devoid of quality scores by immunoSEQ, filtering differed. Using immunoSEQ multiplex PCR, the repertoire was profiled, and TCRdb retains in-frame clones only, with some absent. The V and J calls and clone size come from that table; D and trimming were worked out from the DNA. The sample lists more than 2 million clones, less than 95% occurring once.

The J gene is TRBJ2-7, the V gene TRBV5-6, with a possible D match to TRBD1 (6 bases). The material sequenced was naive CD8+ T cells sorted from blood. This clonotype originated in a man aged 18 to 30 in good health. The CDR3 DNA reads as TGTGCCAGCAGCAGTCAGGGGCAGGACGAGCAGTACTTC. Translated, it gives CASSSQGQDEQYF.